This T cell receptor beta chain was captured by sequencing in a study of T cell changes during pregnancy in multiple sclerosis. Data came from immunoSEQ multiplex PCR; TCRdb stores just in-frame clones and leaves some out. The sample comprises 95,000 to 110,000 clones, roughly nine tenths of which are singletons, and about 0.9% rests with the top ten. CDR1 and CDR2 (germline): MNHEY, SVGAGI. J lost 5 bases, V lost 6 bases, and 7 bases had no gene match. The CDR3 has 15 residues. Specimen: peripheral blood, collected after pregnancy. This chain uses TRBV6-5 with TRBJ2-3; 11 nucleotides agree with TRBD2. The receptor's source is a female donor with multiple sclerosis, enrolled in a pregnancy study. This CDR3 is CASRDSGGAGDTQYF. CDR3 in DNA: TGTGCCAGCAGGGATAGCGGGGGGGCCGGAGATACGCAGTATTTT.